The 31 T cell receptor beta chains given below trace back to one sample, sequenced in a study of blood T cell repertoires in COVID-19. Some clones are missing from TCRdb's copy, which holds only in-frame ones; the method was immunoSEQ multiplex PCR. This sample has fewer than 200,000 clones, with more than 85% found just once. Sequencing used peripheral blood. The receptors here all came from a man aged 35 to 55 with active or convalescent COVID-19.

This clone was seen only once. The rearrangement joins TRBV21-1 to TRBJ1-1. TRBV21-1 is classified as a pseudogene. The CDR3 has 14 amino acids. The CDR3 here is CASSNAGTNTEAFF. The CDR3 bases are TGTGCCAGCAGCAACGCGGGAACGAACACTGAAGCTTTCTTT.

The genes are TRBV3-1 (or the pseudogene TRBV3-2) and TRBJ1-2; 7 positions agree with TRBD1. This CDR3 region has 12 residues. J was trimmed by 6 bases and V by 5 bases; bases with no gene match: 3. Germline V gene sequence: CDR1 LGHDT, CDR2 YNNKEL (reference sequence). The CDR3 here is CASSADRNGYTF. The CDR3 DNA follows: TGTGCCAGCAGCGCGGACAGGAATGGCTACACCTTC.

The V and J genes are TRBV5-1 and TRBJ1-2, with 7 bases aligning to TRBD1. This CDR3 comprises 14 residues. With V trimmed by 2 bases and J by 3 bases, 4 bases remained unmatched. Germline V gives CDR1 SGHRS, CDR2 YFSETQ. Here the CDR3 reads CASSLNRGDYGYTF. In nucleotides, the CDR3 is TGCGCCAGCAGCTTAAACAGGGGAGACTATGGCTACACCTTC.

The chain is built from TRBV4-1 and TRBJ2-6; 7 bases align to TRBD1. CDR1 is MGHRA and CDR2 is YSYEKL in the germline V gene. The CDR3 has 21 amino acids. Unmatched junction bases numbered 18, after V lost 4 bases and J lost 0 bases. In DNA form, the CDR3 reads TGCGCCAGCAGCCCCTTGGACAGGACCAGATCACCCCCCTCTGGGGCCAACGTCCTGACTTTC. Protein: CASSPLDRTRSPPSGANVLTF.

The chain links TRBV5-1 to TRBJ2-3; D is perhaps TRBD1 (5 bases). This CDR3 contains 13 residues. V shed 5 bases and J shed 4 bases, with 11 bases lying between them. Germline CDR1 is SGHRS and CDR2 is YFSETQ. The CDR3 loop is CASRVGLSDTQYF. The CDR3, as DNA: TGCGCCAGCAGGGTGGGGCTTTCAGATACGCAGTATTTT. Together with reference TRBV5-1 and TRBJ2-3, the CDR3 gives the full variable domain: KAGVTQTPRYLIKTRGQQVTLSCSPISGHRSVSWYQQTPGQGLQFLFEYFSETQRNKGNFPGRFSGRQFSNSRSEMNVSTLELGDSALYLCASRVGLSDTQYFGPGTRLTVL.

V gene TRBV19 combines with J gene TRBJ2-1; D might be TRBD2 (5 bases). Germline CDR1 LNHDA, CDR2 SQIVND (reference sequence). Trimming removed 5 bases at V and 1 base at J, with 9 bases between. The CDR3 runs 14 residues. As DNA, the CDR3 is TGTGCCAGTAGTCGGACGGGGTCCTACAATGAGCAGTTCTTC. Translating it yields CASSRTGSYNEQFF.

The CDR3 reads CASSLGPGWDEQFF. The DNA of the CDR3 is TGTGCCAGCAGCTTAGGGCCCGGGTGGGATGAGCAGTTCTTC. The J gene is TRBJ2-1, the V gene TRBV7-2; no reliable D call. Trimming removed 1 base at V and 8 bases at J, with 12 bases between. Per the germline V gene, CDR1 is SGHTA and CDR2 is FQGNSA. The CDR3 runs to 14 residues.

The chain couples TRBV5-4 to TRBJ1-6; perhaps TRBD1 as D (5 bases). This CDR3 has 16 amino acids. Germline V gives CDR1 SGHNT, CDR2 YYREEE (reference sequence). V lost 4 bases and J 8 bases, leaving 19 bases between the germline ends. CDR3 sequence reads: CASSGTWSGRHSPLHF. For the CDR3, the DNA is TGTGCCAGCAGCGGAACCTGGTCAGGGAGGCATTCACCCCTCCACTTT.

V usage is TRBV3-1 (or the pseudogene TRBV3-2) and J usage is TRBJ2-5, with 8 bases lining up with TRBD1. CDR1 is LGHDT, CDR2 YNNKEL, per germline (reference sequence). The length of the CDR3 is 16 residues. Trimming took 6 bases from V and 5 from J; bases not matched to a gene: 14. This chain's CDR3 is CASSLATGGPGETQYF. The DNA of the CDR3 is TGTGCCAGCAGTCTCGCTACAGGGGGGCCCGGGGAGACCCAGTACTTC.

The chain combines TRBV5-1 with TRBJ1-6; D not certain. The V end lost 3 bases, the J end lost 6 bases, and 13 bases lay between the germline ends. The germline V gene has CDR1 SGHRS and CDR2 YFSETQ. The CDR3 contains 15 residues. The CDR3 here is CASSSGGRVNSPLHF. The CDR3 DNA is TGCGCCAGCAGCTCGGGTGGTCGGGTTAATTCACCCCTCCACTTT.

The chain joins TRBV10-3 to TRBJ1-5, with D possibly matching TRBD1 (5 bases). The CDR3 extends over 16 amino acids. V gave up 0 bases and J gave up 6 bases, with 15 bases separating them. The V gene's germline CDR1 is ENHRY and CDR2 SYGVKD. The CDR3 protein is CAISESVGGSGQPQHF. The DNA for the CDR3 is TGTGCCATCAGTGAGTCCGTGGGGGGTTCGGGTCAGCCCCAGCATTTT.

The sample holds a few counts of this clone. This chain connects TRBV5-1 to TRBJ1-1, with TRBD1 matching over 11 bases. The germline gives CDR1 SGHRS, CDR2 YFSETQ. The V segment lost 4 bases and the J segment 5 bases; nucleotides outside the gene matches: 10. This CDR3 is built from 16 residues. The CDR3 spells CASSPGTGGKRTEAFF. CDR3 DNA: TGCGCCAGCAGCCCAGGGACAGGGGGGAAGAGGACTGAAGCTTTCTTT.

This clone was detected once. The rearrangement links TRBV4-1 to TRBJ1-4, with D perhaps matching TRBD1 (6 bases). Trimming shortened V by 1 base and J by 2 bases, and 11 bases separated the two germline ends. Per germline, CDR1 MGHRA and CDR2 YSYEKL. This CDR3 comprises 16 residues. CDR3 DNA sequence: TGCGCCAGCAGCCAAGTGGCAGGGGCGACTAATGAAAAACTGTTTTTT. Protein sequence: CASSQVAGATNEKLFF.

The chain employs TRBV3-1 (or the pseudogene TRBV3-2) and TRBJ2-2; maybe TRBD2 (6 bases). Trimming cost V 1 base and J 7 bases, with 7 bases left between them. The CDR3 extends over 13 amino acids. Per the germline V gene, CDR1 is LGHDT and CDR2 is YNNKEL (reference sequence). CDR3 amino acids: CASSQAEGGELFF. Here the CDR3 DNA reads TGTGCCAGCAGCCAAGCGGAGGGCGGGGAGCTGTTTTTT.

This sequence joins TRBV24-1 and TRBJ1-2; D uncertain. V lost 4 bases to trimming and J lost 2 bases, with 10 bases between them. CDR3 size: 14 residues. Looked up from germline, CDR1 is KGHDR and CDR2 is SFDVKD. The CDR3 bases are TGTGCCACCAGTGACCTACAGAAAAACTATGGCTACACCTTC. Translated, it gives CATSDLQKNYGYTF.

J is TRBJ2-5 and V is TRBV25-1; 12 nucleotides line up with TRBD2. CDR1 MGHDK and CDR2 SYGVNS come from the germline V gene. V shed 4 bases and J 1 base; nucleotides not matched to a gene: 4. The CDR3 length is 16 residues. CDR3 in amino acids: CASSAASGGGQETQYF. The CDR3 nucleotides read TGTGCCAGCAGTGCGGCTAGCGGGGGGGGCCAAGAGACCCAGTACTTC.

The genes are TRBV6-4 and TRBJ1-2; tentative D call: TRBD1 (5 bases). Trimming removed 0 bases from V and 7 bases from J, with 9 bases in between. Germline V gene sequence: CDR1 MRHNA, CDR2 SNTAGT. The CDR3 is 13 residues long. CDR3: CASSDSTDSGYTF. CDR3 sequence (DNA): TGTGCCAGCAGTGACTCGACAGACTCTGGCTACACCTTC.

CDR3 nucleotides: TGTGCCAGCAGTGATACAGGGGGGGCAGATACGCAGTATTTT. It encodes CASSDTGGADTQYF. The gene calls are TRBV6-1 and TRBJ2-3; TRBD1 is a possible D gene (8 bases). The CDR3 spans 14 residues. In germline, CDR1 is MNHNS, CDR2 SASEGT. The ends were cut back, 3 bases at V and 4 bases at J, with 11 bases in the middle.

The rearrangement uses TRBV7-9 and TRBJ2-3, with 9 nucleotides matching TRBD2. CDR3 length: 15 amino acids. Germline V gene lookup returns CDR1 SEHNR and CDR2 FQNEAQ (reference sequence). V lost 5 bases to trimming and J lost 6 bases; unmatched junction nucleotides: 9. The CDR3 DNA reads as TGTGCCAGCAGCCGCGGGGGGGCCTGGGTTGATACGCAGTATTTT. Encoded protein: CASSRGGAWVDTQYF.

This chain links TRBV9 with TRBJ1-4; 8 positions match TRBD1. CDR3 size: 15 residues. V shed 3 bases, J shed 4 bases, and the junction held 5 bases outside the gene matches. In germline, CDR1 is SGDLS, CDR2 YYNGEE. For the CDR3, the DNA is TGTGCCAGCAGCGCCGAGGGACAGGTTAATGAAAAACTGTTTTTT. Translation gives CASSAEGQVNEKLFF.

V is TRBV5-1 and J is TRBJ1-6, with a possible D match to TRBD1 (5 bases). Deletions cut 1 base from V and 10 bases from J, with 6 bases between. This CDR3 region has 12 residues. CDR1 SGHRS and CDR2 YFSETQ come from the germline V gene. The CDR3 coding sequence is TGCGCCAGCAGCTTGAACAGGTCACCCCTCCACTTT. Its translation: CASSLNRSPLHF. Together with reference TRBV5-1 and TRBJ1-6, the CDR3 gives the full variable domain: KAGVTQTPRYLIKTRGQQVTLSCSPISGHRSVSWYQQTPGQGLQFLFEYFSETQRNKGNFPGRFSGRQFSNSRSEMNVSTLELGDSALYLCASSLNRSPLHFGNGTRLTVT.

The rearrangement joins TRBV12-3 or TRBV12-4 to TRBJ1-2; D ambiguous. The CDR3 is made up of 11 amino acids. The germline V and J ends were trimmed by 8 bases and 7 bases, with 11 bases remaining between them. Here the CDR3 DNA reads TGTGCCAGCTCCTCGACTTCTGGCTACACCTTC. Residues: CASSSTSGYTF.

This clone was picked up one time. V and J are TRBV2 and TRBJ1-1; D is ambiguous. V gave up 6 bases and J gave up 4 bases, with 12 bases separating them. The CDR3 contains 13 residues. Germline-derived CDR1 and CDR2 are SNHLY and FYNNEI. In nucleotides, the CDR3 is TGTGCCAGCAGCCCAGAGGTATCCACTGAAGCTTTCTTT. It yields the protein CASSPEVSTEAFF.

The chain has TRBV2 and TRBJ2-3, with D possibly matching TRBD2 (7 bases). Looked up from germline, CDR1 is SNHLY and CDR2 is FYNNEI. CDR3 length equals 14 residues. V shed 7 bases and J shed 1 base, with 12 bases lying between them. CDR3 sequence (DNA): TGTGCCAGCATTAGGGGGGGACGCACAGATACGCAGTATTTT. This translates into CASIRGGRTDTQYF.

The chain joins TRBV30 to TRBJ1-3; 10 bases agree with TRBD1. This CDR3 comprises 15 residues. The trim removed 4 bases at V and 9 bases at J, leaving 12 bases unmatched. Germline-derived CDR1 and CDR2 are GTSNPN and SVGIG (reference sequence). CDR3 nucleotides: TGTGCCTGGACCCTAACCGGGACAGGGGTGAGCACCATATATTTT. Its translation: CAWTLTGTGVSTIYF.

The chain has TRBV6-2 or TRBV6-3 and TRBJ2-5; possibly TRBD1 for D (6 bases). Trimming cost V 2 bases and J 2 bases, with 9 bases left between them. The CDR3 totals 14 residues. The V gene's germline CDR1 is MNHEY and CDR2 SVGEGT. DNA of the CDR3: TGTGCCAGCAGTTACGGGACACCACAAGAGACCCAGTACTTC. Translated, it gives CASSYGTPQETQYF.

This clone was seen a single time. This rearrangement joins TRBV7-9 to TRBJ1-5; a weak D match, TRBD1 (6 bases). Germline CDR1 SEHNR, CDR2 FQNEAQ (reference sequence). Trimming pared 4 bases from V and 7 bases from J, leaving 14 bases between. The length of the CDR3 is 14 residues. CDR3 bases: TGTGCCAGCAGCTCTACAGGGTCCGGGCAGCCCCAGCATTTT. Its protein is CASSSTGSGQPQHF.

The chain couples TRBV5-6 to TRBJ1-4, with D perhaps TRBD1 (6 bases). Germline CDR1 SGHDT, CDR2 YYEEEE. Between the trimmed V and J ends, which lost 4 bases and 0 bases, there was a span of 7 bases. This CDR3 contains 14 residues. CDR3 residues: CASSRQATNEKLFF. In DNA form, the CDR3 reads TGTGCCAGCAGCCGACAGGCAACTAATGAAAAACTGTTTTTT. Looking up the rest from reference TRBV5-6 and TRBJ1-4 gives the full variable domain: DAGVTQSPTHLIKTRGQQVTLRCSPKSGHDTVSWYQQALGQGPQFIFQYYEEEERQRGNFPDRFSGHQFPNYSSELNVNALLLGDSALYLCASSRQATNEKLFFGSGTQLSVL.

V gene TRBV19 combines with J gene TRBJ1-4; D is possibly TRBD1 (6 bases). V was trimmed by 8 bases and J by 7 bases, leaving 32 bases between them. CDR3 length: 19 residues. Germline assignment: CDR1 LNHDA and CDR2 SQIVND (reference sequence). CDR3 amino acids: CASRLGGQSKSSVPEKLFF. The CDR3 nucleotides read TGTGCCAGTCGGTTGGGTGGACAGTCCAAAAGTTCGGTACCTGAAAAACTGTTTTTT. Drawing the rest from reference TRBV19 and TRBJ1-4, the complete variable domain is DGGITQSPKYLFRKEGQNVTLSCEQNLNHDAMYWYRQDPGQGLRLIYYSQIVNDFQKGDIAEGYSVSREKKESFPLTVTSAQKNPTAFYLCASRLGGQSKSSVPEKLFFGSGTQLSVL.

This clone was seen once. This chain connects TRBV15 to TRBJ2-5; perhaps TRBD2 as D (6 bases). The CDR3 extends over 15 amino acids. Between the trimmed V and J ends, which lost 0 bases and 2 bases, there was a span of 10 bases. CDR1 LNHNV and CDR2 YYDKDF come from the germline V gene (reference sequence). The CDR3 protein is CATSRDNSGQETQYF. DNA of the CDR3: TGTGCCACCAGCAGAGACAATAGCGGTCAAGAGACCCAGTACTTC. The full variable domain, completed using reference TRBV15 and TRBJ2-5, is DAMVIQNPRYQVTQFGKPVTLSCSQTLNHNVMYWYQQKSSQAPKLLFHYYDKDFNNEADTPDNFQSRRPNTSFCFLDIRSPGLGDTAMYLCATSRDNSGQETQYFGPGTRLLVL.

The rearrangement links TRBV18 to TRBJ1-2, with 7 bases matching TRBD1. Trimming took 3 bases from V and 7 from J; bases not matched to a gene: 11. CDR1 and CDR2 from the germline V gene are KGHSH and LQKENI. This CDR3 is 15 amino acids long. The CDR3 protein is CASSPRQGTGFGYTF. CDR3 DNA sequence: TGTGCCAGCTCACCCCGACAGGGTACAGGGTTTGGCTACACCTTC.